This TCR beta chain is drawn from a study of blood T cell repertoires in COVID-19. Overall study context: Italy, Spain and the United States were the sources of the convalescent and acute COVID-19 samples. PBMCs, B-cell-depleted T cells, or T cells provided the cDNA or gDNA that made up the material.

V shed 4 bases, J shed 3 bases, and the junction held 6 bases outside the gene matches. Per germline, CDR1 KGHSH and CDR2 LQKENI. The CDR3 runs 15 residues. Assay: immunoSEQ multiplex PCR; the TCRdb copy retains only in-frame clones and omits some. The table includes approximately 210,000 clones, around 80% detected once. This TCR came from a human donor in a cohort sampled during active COVID-19. Sequenced material: peripheral blood. The chain uses TRBV18 and TRBJ1-5, with TRBD1 identical over 7 bases. For the CDR3, the DNA is TGTGCCAGCTCACTACGAGACAGGGACAATCAGCCCCAGCATTTT. Amino acids: CASSLRDRDNQPQHF.